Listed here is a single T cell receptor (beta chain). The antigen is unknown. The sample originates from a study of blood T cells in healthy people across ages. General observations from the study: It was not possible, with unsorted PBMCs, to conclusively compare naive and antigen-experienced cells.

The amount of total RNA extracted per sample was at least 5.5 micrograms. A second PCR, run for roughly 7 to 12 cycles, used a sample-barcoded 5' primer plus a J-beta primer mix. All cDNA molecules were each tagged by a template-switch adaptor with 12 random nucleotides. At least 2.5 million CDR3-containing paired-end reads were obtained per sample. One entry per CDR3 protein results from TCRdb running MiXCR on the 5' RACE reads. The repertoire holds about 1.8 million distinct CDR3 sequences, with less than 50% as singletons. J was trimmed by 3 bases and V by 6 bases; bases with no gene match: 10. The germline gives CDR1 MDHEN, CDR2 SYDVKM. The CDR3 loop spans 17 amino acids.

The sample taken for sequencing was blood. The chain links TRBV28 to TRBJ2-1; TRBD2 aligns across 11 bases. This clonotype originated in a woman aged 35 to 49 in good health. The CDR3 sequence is CASSQGTSGDFYNEQFF. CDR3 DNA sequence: TGTGCCAGCAGCCAAGGGACTAGCGGAGACTTCTACAATGAGCAGTTCTTC.